A selection of T cell receptor beta chains follows, all from one sample in a study of a mutant IDH1 vaccine in newly diagnosed glioma. Generated by immunoSEQ multiplex PCR, the TCRdb table keeps only in-frame clones and is missing some. The data show approximately 60,000 clones, around four fifths seen once. These receptors have no identified antigens. The sequences come from PBMCs, collected from a glioma patient whose treatment included an IDH1 peptide vaccine. Source of these receptors: a woman aged 45-65 years with glioma. The CDR3 runs from the conserved cysteine through the conserved F or W. A D gene is named only where the DNA matches it firmly. Expanded clones are given a class, and other clones once, few, many or no size at all.

clone size: -; D gene: -; V gene: TRBV28; J gene: TRBJ2-7; CDR3 DNA: TGTGCCAGCAGTTTTAACAGGGAGCAGTACTTC; CDR3 protein: CASSFNREQYF
clone size: -; D gene: TRBD1; V gene: TRBV28; J gene: TRBJ1-6; CDR3 DNA: TGTGCCGGAGGTCAGGGGGTCGCACCCCTCCACTTT; CDR3 protein: CAGGQGVAPLHF
clone size: -; D gene: TRBD1; V gene: TRBV9; J gene: TRBJ2-7; CDR3 DNA: TGTGCCAGCAGCAGAGGGACAGGGGGATCCGAGCAGTACTTC; CDR3 protein: CASSRGTGGSEQYF
clone size: -; D gene: -; V gene: TRBV5-1; J gene: TRBJ2-1; CDR3 DNA: TGCGCCAGCAGCTTGGGGGTGGGGTCCTACAATGAGCAGTTCTTC; CDR3 protein: CASSLGVGSYNEQFF
clone size: -; D gene: TRBD2; V gene: TRBV7-6; J gene: TRBJ2-1; CDR3 DNA: TGTGCCAGCAGCTTCGAGCGGGGTCCCTACAATGAGCAGTTCTTC; CDR3 protein: CASSFERGPYNEQFF
clone size: -; D gene: TRBD1; V gene: TRBV5-6; J gene: TRBJ2-7; CDR3 DNA: TGTGCCAGCAGCAGCCCCGGGACAGGGACCTACGAGCAGTACTTC; CDR3 protein: CASSSPGTGTYEQYF
clone size: once; D gene: -; V gene: TRBV7-9; J gene: TRBJ1-3; CDR3 DNA: TGTGCCAGCAGCTTAGGGCAGGGAAGCTCTGGAAACACCATATATTTT; CDR3 protein: CASSLGQGSSGNTIYF
clone size: -; D gene: -; V gene: TRBV6-5; J gene: TRBJ1-2; CDR3 DNA: TGTGCCAGCGTCGGAAGGGGGAATAACTATGGCTACACCTTC; CDR3 protein: CASVGRGNNYGYTF
clone size: -; D gene: -; V gene: TRBV6-1; J gene: TRBJ1-2; CDR3 DNA: TGTGCCAGCAGTGAAGCGGGCAGGGGATATGGCTACACCTTC; CDR3 protein: CASSEAGRGYGYTF
clone size: -; D gene: -; V gene: TRBV7-9; J gene: TRBJ2-7; CDR3 DNA: TGTGCCAGCAGCTTAGGGGTGTCTTATAACGAGCAGTACTTC; CDR3 protein: CASSLGVSYNEQYF
clone size: -; D gene: -; V gene: TRBV7-9; J gene: TRBJ1-2; CDR3 DNA: TGTGCCAGCAGCCAACTCTCGGCAGGGAACTATGGCTACACCTTC; CDR3 protein: CASSQLSAGNYGYTF
clone size: few; D gene: -; V gene: TRBV7-2; J gene: TRBJ1-2; CDR3 DNA: TGTGCCAGCAGTCGCGGGCCTTACTATGGCTACACCTTC; CDR3 protein: CASSRGPYYGYTF
clone size: -; D gene: -; V gene: TRBV18; J gene: TRBJ1-1; CDR3 DNA: TGTGCCAGCTCACCCACCGGGACGAACACTGAAGCTTTCTTT; CDR3 protein: CASSPTGTNTEAFF
clone size: few; D gene: -; V gene: TRBV4-2; J gene: TRBJ2-7; CDR3 DNA: TGTGCCAGCAGCCAAGAGGTACGAGGGGGGACTCCCTACGAGCAGTACTTC; CDR3 protein: CASSQEVRGGTPYEQYF
clone size: -; D gene: TRBD1; V gene: TRBV11-2; J gene: TRBJ2-7; CDR3 DNA: TGTGCCAGCAGTTTGACAGGGGGGCTAGTTATGTACGAGCAGTACTTC; CDR3 protein: CASSLTGGLVMYEQYF
clone size: -; D gene: TRBD1; V gene: TRBV7-2; J gene: TRBJ1-1; CDR3 DNA: TGTGCCAGCAGGAAACAGGGGAGGGGTCTCATGAACACTGAAGCTTTCTTT; CDR3 protein: CASRKQGRGLMNTEAFF
clone size: few; D gene: -; V gene: TRBV9; J gene: TRBJ1-5; CDR3 DNA: TGTGCCAGCAGCGTAGGAGGGGCAGGACAGCCCCAGCATTTT; CDR3 protein: CASSVGGAGQPQHF
clone size: -; D gene: -; V gene: TRBV25-1; J gene: TRBJ1-1; CDR3 DNA: TGTGCCAGCAGGAATAGGGGTGAAGCTTTCTTT; CDR3 protein: CASRNRGEAFF
clone size: -; D gene: TRBD1; V gene: TRBV5-4; J gene: TRBJ1-2; CDR3 DNA: TGTGCCAGCAGCCCCGGACAGGGGAACTATGGCTACACCTTC; CDR3 protein: CASSPGQGNYGYTF
clone size: few; D gene: TRBD2; V gene: TRBV30; J gene: TRBJ2-5; CDR3 DNA: TGTGCCTGGCGACTAGCGGGGGGCCAAGAGACCCAGTACTTC; CDR3 protein: CAWRLAGGQETQYF
clone size: -; D gene: -; V gene: TRBV10-3; J gene: TRBJ1-2; CDR3 DNA: TGTGCCATCAGTGAAAGGGGTGGAGGCTACACCTTC; CDR3 protein: CAISERGGGYTF
clone size: -; D gene: -; V gene: TRBV2; J gene: TRBJ2-7; CDR3 DNA: TGTGCCAGCAGTGAGTCGGGGGTCGGGGCCCACGAGCAGTACTTC; CDR3 protein: CASSESGVGAHEQYF
clone size: -; D gene: -; V gene: TRBV6-1; J gene: TRBJ1-3; CDR3 DNA: TGTGCCAGCAGTGAAGCGAGGGGAAACACCATATATTTT; CDR3 protein: CASSEARGNTIYF
clone size: -; D gene: -; V gene: TRBV19; J gene: TRBJ2-7; CDR3 DNA: TGTGCCAGTAGTAAAACGGCCGCACCGTCCTACGAGCAGTACTTC; CDR3 protein: CASSKTAAPSYEQYF
clone size: -; D gene: TRBD1; V gene: TRBV4-1; J gene: TRBJ2-7; CDR3 DNA: TGCGCCAGCAGCCAAGTGACAGGGGGACAGCGGACCTACGAGCAGTACTTC; CDR3 protein: CASSQVTGGQRTYEQYF
clone size: -; D gene: TRBD1; V gene: TRBV11-2; J gene: TRBJ2-7; CDR3 DNA: TGTGCCAGCAGCTTAGGTGACAGGGTGTACGAGCAGTACTTC; CDR3 protein: CASSLGDRVYEQYF
clone size: -; D gene: -; V gene: TRBV5-1; J gene: TRBJ1-1; CDR3 DNA: TGCGCCAGCAGAACGGGGAACACTGAAGCTTTCTTT; CDR3 protein: CASRTGNTEAFF
clone size: -; D gene: -; V gene: TRBV9; J gene: TRBJ1-5; CDR3 DNA: TGTGCCAGCAGCGTAGGTGAGGCGCCGCAGGGCAATCAGCCCCAGCATTTT; CDR3 protein: CASSVGEAPQGNQPQHF
clone size: -; D gene: -; V gene: TRBV18; J gene: TRBJ1-1; CDR3 DNA: TGTGCCAGCTCCCGCGGACAGATGAACACTGAAGCTTTCTTT; CDR3 protein: CASSRGQMNTEAFF
clone size: once; D gene: -; V gene: TRBV30; J gene: TRBJ1-1; CDR3 DNA: TGTGCCTGGAGTCAAAGGTACGGGACTGAAGCTTTCTTT; CDR3 protein: CAWSQRYGTEAFF
clone size: -; D gene: -; V gene: TRBV28; J gene: TRBJ1-2; CDR3 DNA: TGTGCCAGCAGTTCCTTCCAGGGATACTATGGCTACACCTTC; CDR3 protein: CASSSFQGYYGYTF
clone size: -; D gene: -; V gene: TRBV30; J gene: TRBJ1-6; CDR3 DNA: TGTGCCTGGAGTTTAGAGAGCTCCTATAATTCACCCCTCCACTTT; CDR3 protein: CAWSLESSYNSPLHF
clone size: -; D gene: TRBD1; V gene: TRBV5-1; J gene: TRBJ2-7; CDR3 DNA: TGCGCCAGCAGCCGCCGGACAGGGGGCTACGAGCAGTACTTC; CDR3 protein: CASSRRTGGYEQYF